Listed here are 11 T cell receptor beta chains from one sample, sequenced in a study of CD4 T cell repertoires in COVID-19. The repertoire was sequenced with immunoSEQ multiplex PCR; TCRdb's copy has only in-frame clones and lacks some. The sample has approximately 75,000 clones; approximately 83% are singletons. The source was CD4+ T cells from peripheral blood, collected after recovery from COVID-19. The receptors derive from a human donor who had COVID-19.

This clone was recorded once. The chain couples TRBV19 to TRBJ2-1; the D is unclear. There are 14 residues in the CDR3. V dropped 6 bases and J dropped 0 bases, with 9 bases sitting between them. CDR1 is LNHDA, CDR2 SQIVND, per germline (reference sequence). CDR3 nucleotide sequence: TGTGCCAGTAGGGCAAAAAGCTCCTACAATGAGCAGTTCTTC. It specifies CASRAKSSYNEQFF.

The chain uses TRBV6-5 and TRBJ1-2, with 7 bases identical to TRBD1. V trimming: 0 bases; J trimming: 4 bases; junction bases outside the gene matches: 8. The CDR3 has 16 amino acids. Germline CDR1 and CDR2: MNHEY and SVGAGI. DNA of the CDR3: TGTGCCAGCAGTTACTCGATCTCGGGACAGAGCTATGGCTACACCTTC. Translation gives CASSYSISGQSYGYTF.

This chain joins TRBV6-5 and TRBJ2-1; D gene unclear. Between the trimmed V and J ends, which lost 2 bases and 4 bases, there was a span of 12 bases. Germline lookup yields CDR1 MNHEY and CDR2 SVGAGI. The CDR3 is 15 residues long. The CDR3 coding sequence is TGTGCCAGCAGTTACCCCCCAATTGGTTACAATGAGCAGTTCTTC. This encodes CASSYPPIGYNEQFF.

CDR3 in amino acids: CSVGGLAKNIQYF. The CDR3 bases are TGCAGCGTTGGGGGGCTAGCCAAAAACATTCAGTACTTC. The chain is built from TRBV29-1 and TRBJ2-4; perhaps TRBD1 as D (6 bases). Trimming took off 4 bases at V and 0 bases at J, with 7 bases between the two ends. This CDR3 contains 13 residues. CDR1 is SQVTM, CDR2 ANQGSEA, per germline. The entire variable domain, with the rest obtained from reference TRBV29-1 and TRBJ2-4, is as follows: SAVISQKPSRDICQRGTSLTIQCQVDSQVTMMFWYRQQPGQSLTLIATANQGSEATYESGFVIDKFPISRPNLTFSTLTVSNMSPEDSSIYLCSVGGLAKNIQYFGAGTRLSVL.

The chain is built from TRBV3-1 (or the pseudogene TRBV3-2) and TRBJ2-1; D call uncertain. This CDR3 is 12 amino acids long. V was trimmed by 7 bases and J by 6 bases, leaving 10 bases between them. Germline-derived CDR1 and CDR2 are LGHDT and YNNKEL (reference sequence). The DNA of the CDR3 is TGTGCCAGCACGCAAACCAGCAATGAGCAGTTCTTC. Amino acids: CASTQTSNEQFF.

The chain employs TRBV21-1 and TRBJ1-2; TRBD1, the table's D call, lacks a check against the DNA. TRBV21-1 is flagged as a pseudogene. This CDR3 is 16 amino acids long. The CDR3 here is CASSKGGLEANYGYTF. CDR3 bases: TGTGCCAGCAGCAAAGGGGGCCTAGAGGCTAACTATGGCTACACCTTC.

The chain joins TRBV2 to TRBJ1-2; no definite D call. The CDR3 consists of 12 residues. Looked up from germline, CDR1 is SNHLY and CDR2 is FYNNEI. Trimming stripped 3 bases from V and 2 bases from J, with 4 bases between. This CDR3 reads CASSDTNYGYTF. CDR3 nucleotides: TGTGCCAGCAGTGACACCAACTATGGCTACACCTTC.

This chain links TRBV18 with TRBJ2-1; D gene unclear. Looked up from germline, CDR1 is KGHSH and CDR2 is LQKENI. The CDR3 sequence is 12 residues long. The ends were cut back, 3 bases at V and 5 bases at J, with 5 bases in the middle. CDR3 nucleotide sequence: TGTGCCAGCTCACCTTGGAACAATGAGCAGTTCTTC. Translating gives CASSPWNNEQFF.

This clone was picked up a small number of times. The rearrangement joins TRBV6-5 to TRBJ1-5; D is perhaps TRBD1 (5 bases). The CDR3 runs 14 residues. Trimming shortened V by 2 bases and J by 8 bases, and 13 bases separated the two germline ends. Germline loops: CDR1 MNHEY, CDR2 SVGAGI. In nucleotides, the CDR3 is TGTGCCAGCAGTTACGGGGGAGGGAGTGAGCCCCAGCATTTT. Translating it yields CASSYGGGSEPQHF.

The CDR3 spells CASSSRTGVNTEAFF. Here the CDR3 DNA reads TGTGCCAGTAGTTCCCGGACAGGGGTGAACACTGAAGCTTTCTTT. The V call is TRBV19, the J call TRBJ1-1, with 9 bases identical to TRBD1. The germline CDR1 and CDR2 sequences are LNHDA and SQIVND (reference sequence). J lost 0 bases, V lost 5 bases, and 4 bases had no gene match. CDR3 size: 15 residues.

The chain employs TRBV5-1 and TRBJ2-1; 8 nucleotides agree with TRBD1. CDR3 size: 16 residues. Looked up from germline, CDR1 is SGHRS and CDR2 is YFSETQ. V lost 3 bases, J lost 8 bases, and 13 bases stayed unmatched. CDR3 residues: CASSSTTGTGGDEQFF. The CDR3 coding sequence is TGCGCCAGCAGCTCGACAACCGGGACAGGAGGGGATGAGCAGTTCTTC.